These T cell receptor beta chains were read from a single sample in a study of blood T cell repertoires in COVID-19. Profiled with immunoSEQ multiplex PCR; TCRdb holds only in-frame clones, not every one. The sample has 140,000 to 150,000 clones, about 90% seen once. Sequences were obtained from PBMCs or T cells enriched from blood (not recorded which). The receptors were gathered from a man in his 60s who had recovered from COVID-19. The CDR3 runs from the conserved cysteine through the conserved F or W. The D gene is left open where the match is weak. Clone sizes are given selectively: once, few, many, or a class where the clone is expanded.

J gene: TRBJ2-3; D gene: -; clone size: -; V gene: TRBV2; CDR3 protein: CARRVRENTDTQYF; CDR3 DNA: TGTGCCAGGAGGGTCCGCGAGAACACAGATACGCAGTATTTT
J gene: TRBJ2-2; D gene: -; clone size: -; V gene: TRBV5-1; CDR3 protein: CASSPSTGGHTGELFF; CDR3 DNA: TGCGCCAGCAGCCCTTCGACAGGAGGTCACACCGGGGAGCTGTTTTTT
J gene: TRBJ1-5; D gene: TRBD1; clone size: -; V gene: TRBV15; CDR3 protein: CATSSDRGSQPQHF; CDR3 DNA: TGTGCCACCAGCAGCGACAGGGGGAGTCAGCCCCAGCATTTT
J gene: TRBJ1-4; D gene: -; clone size: -; V gene: TRBV10-2; CDR3 protein: CASSGTGEKLFF; CDR3 DNA: TGCGCCAGCTCGGGAACCGGGGAAAAACTGTTTTTT
J gene: TRBJ1-2; D gene: TRBD1; clone size: -; V gene: TRBV7-9; CDR3 protein: CASGIGGHGYTF; CDR3 DNA: TGTGCCAGTGGGATAGGGGGCCATGGCTACACCTTC
J gene: TRBJ1-4; D gene: -; clone size: once; V gene: TRBV28; CDR3 protein: CASSQGGGLNEKLFF; CDR3 DNA: TGTGCCAGCAGCCAAGGGGGGGGCCTTAATGAAAAACTGTTTTTT
J gene: TRBJ1-2; D gene: -; clone size: -; V gene: TRBV10-3; CDR3 protein: CAISESGAGYTF; CDR3 DNA: TGTGCCATCAGTGAGTCAGGGGCGGGCTACACCTTC
J gene: TRBJ2-4; D gene: TRBD1; clone size: once; V gene: TRBV11-2; CDR3 protein: CASSYRQGASAKNIQYF; CDR3 DNA: TGTGCCAGCAGCTACCGACAGGGGGCTTCGGCCAAAAACATTCAGTACTTC
J gene: TRBJ2-3; D gene: TRBD2; clone size: -; V gene: TRBV5-1; CDR3 protein: CASSPWPGLDLESTDTQYF; CDR3 DNA: TGCGCCAGCAGCCCGTGGCCGGGACTAGACCTAGAAAGCACAGATACGCAGTATTTT
J gene: TRBJ2-3; D gene: TRBD2; clone size: -; V gene: TRBV18; CDR3 protein: CASSPISGGTDTQYF; CDR3 DNA: TGTGCCAGCTCACCAATAAGCGGGGGCACAGATACGCAGTATTTT
J gene: TRBJ2-7; D gene: TRBD1; clone size: -; V gene: TRBV7-9; CDR3 protein: CASGDRRAEQYF; CDR3 DNA: TGTGCCAGCGGGGACAGAAGGGCCGAGCAGTACTTC
J gene: TRBJ1-5; D gene: -; clone size: -; V gene: TRBV6-1; CDR3 protein: CASSEGRGGYQPQHF; CDR3 DNA: TGTGCCAGCAGTGAAGGTAGGGGGGGCTATCAGCCCCAGCATTTT
J gene: TRBJ2-7; D gene: -; clone size: -; V gene: TRBV6-5; CDR3 protein: CASSGDRTYYEQYF; CDR3 DNA: TGTGCCAGCAGCGGTGACAGAACCTACTACGAGCAGTACTTC
J gene: TRBJ1-3; D gene: TRBD1; clone size: -; V gene: TRBV7-9; CDR3 protein: CASGGQGRNTIYF; CDR3 DNA: TGTGCCAGCGGCGGACAGGGGAGAAACACCATATATTTT
J gene: TRBJ1-5; D gene: -; clone size: -; V gene: TRBV28; CDR3 protein: CASSFAGALNQPQHF; CDR3 DNA: TGTGCCAGCAGTTTTGCAGGGGCCCTCAATCAGCCCCAGCATTTT
J gene: TRBJ1-1; D gene: TRBD1; clone size: -; V gene: TRBV5-4; CDR3 protein: CASSLRDRGPLGTEAFF; CDR3 DNA: TGTGCCAGCAGCTTAAGGGACAGGGGGCCCTTGGGCACTGAAGCTTTCTTT
J gene: TRBJ2-5; D gene: -; clone size: -; V gene: TRBV5-4; CDR3 protein: CASSLSGLETQYF; CDR3 DNA: TGTGCCAGCAGCTTGTCGGGGTTGGAGACCCAGTACTTC
J gene: TRBJ1-1; D gene: -; clone size: -; V gene: TRBV6-5; CDR3 protein: CASSYLRENTEAFF; CDR3 DNA: TGTGCCAGCAGTTATTTGAGGGAAAACACTGAAGCTTTCTTT
J gene: TRBJ1-6; D gene: TRBD1; clone size: few; V gene: TRBV7-9; CDR3 protein: CASSLAGTVSPLHF; CDR3 DNA: TGTGCCAGCAGCTTGGCCGGGACAGTCTCACCCCTCCACTTT
J gene: TRBJ1-3; D gene: TRBD1; clone size: -; V gene: TRBV5-5; CDR3 protein: CASSWTGSGSGNTIYF; CDR3 DNA: TGTGCCAGCAGTTGGACAGGGAGCGGCTCTGGAAACACCATATATTTT
J gene: TRBJ2-1; D gene: TRBD1; clone size: -; V gene: TRBV6-5; CDR3 protein: CASEDRGYSYNEQFF; CDR3 DNA: TGTGCCAGCGAGGACAGGGGTTATTCCTACAATGAGCAGTTCTTC
J gene: TRBJ1-1; D gene: -; clone size: -; V gene: TRBV7-9; CDR3 protein: CASSLALEAFF; CDR3 DNA: TGTGCCAGCAGCTTGGCCCTTGAAGCTTTCTTT
J gene: TRBJ1-2; D gene: -; clone size: -; V gene: TRBV12-3/TRBV12-4; CDR3 protein: CASSLDGWSGYTF; CDR3 DNA: TGTGCCAGCAGTTTAGACGGGTGGAGTGGCTACACCTTC
J gene: TRBJ2-7; D gene: TRBD2; clone size: -; V gene: TRBV3-1/TRBV3-2; CDR3 protein: CASSQNLAVSYEQYF; CDR3 DNA: TGTGCCAGCAGCCAAAATCTAGCGGTGAGCTACGAGCAGTACTTC
J gene: TRBJ2-5; D gene: -; clone size: -; V gene: TRBV6-6; CDR3 protein: CASTFQETQYF; CDR3 DNA: TGTGCCAGTACTTTCCAAGAGACCCAGTACTTC
J gene: TRBJ1-2; D gene: TRBD1; clone size: few; V gene: TRBV6-5; CDR3 protein: CASTPGQGARGYTF; CDR3 DNA: TGTGCCAGCACTCCGGGACAGGGGGCGCGTGGCTACACCTTC
J gene: TRBJ1-1; D gene: -; clone size: -; V gene: TRBV5-1; CDR3 protein: CASSLYSDMNTEAFF; CDR3 DNA: TGCGCCAGCAGCTTGTACTCAGACATGAACACTGAAGCTTTCTTT
J gene: TRBJ1-2; D gene: -; clone size: -; V gene: TRBV19; CDR3 protein: CASPPRVRGYTF; CDR3 DNA: TGTGCCAGCCCTCCCAGGGTAAGAGGCTACACCTTC
J gene: TRBJ1-5; D gene: -; clone size: -; V gene: TRBV15; CDR3 protein: CATSRTTGNDQPQHF; CDR3 DNA: TGTGCCACCAGCAGAACCACAGGGAACGATCAGCCCCAGCATTTT
J gene: TRBJ1-4; D gene: -; clone size: -; V gene: TRBV18; CDR3 protein: CASSPAGNNEKLFF; CDR3 DNA: TGTGCCAGCTCACCGGCAGGGAATAATGAAAAACTGTTTTTT
J gene: TRBJ1-5; D gene: -; clone size: -; V gene: TRBV19; CDR3 protein: CASSIGAGGNQPQHF; CDR3 DNA: TGTGCCAGTAGTATAGGGGCAGGGGGCAATCAGCCCCAGCATTTT
J gene: TRBJ2-1; D gene: TRBD2; clone size: -; V gene: TRBV27; CDR3 protein: CASSLLASGTVYNEQFF; CDR3 DNA: TGTGCCAGCAGTTTATTGGCTAGCGGGACTGTTTACAATGAGCAGTTCTTC
J gene: TRBJ2-6; D gene: -; clone size: -; V gene: TRBV5-1; CDR3 protein: CASSATAGANVLTF; CDR3 DNA: TGCGCCAGCAGTGCGACAGCTGGGGCCAACGTCCTGACTTTC
J gene: TRBJ2-5; D gene: -; clone size: -; V gene: TRBV30; CDR3 protein: CAWGRVEETQYF; CDR3 DNA: TGTGCCTGGGGGAGAGTTGAGGAGACCCAGTACTTC
J gene: TRBJ2-6; D gene: -; clone size: -; V gene: TRBV4-1; CDR3 protein: CAGSQEPSSGANVLTF; CDR3 DNA: TGCGCCGGCAGCCAAGAGCCGAGTTCTGGGGCCAACGTCCTGACTTTC
J gene: TRBJ1-3; D gene: -; clone size: -; V gene: TRBV6-5; CDR3 protein: CASSYFPQGAGNTIYF; CDR3 DNA: TGTGCCAGCAGTTACTTTCCACAGGGTGCTGGAAACACCATATATTTT
J gene: TRBJ1-3; D gene: -; clone size: -; V gene: TRBV19; CDR3 protein: CASTKIGYGNTIYF; CDR3 DNA: TGTGCCAGTACCAAGATCGGTTACGGAAACACCATATATTTT
J gene: TRBJ2-1; D gene: TRBD1; clone size: -; V gene: TRBV5-6; CDR3 protein: CASSFGTGAYNEQFF; CDR3 DNA: TGTGCCAGCAGCTTTGGGACAGGGGCTTACAATGAGCAGTTCTTC
J gene: TRBJ2-7; D gene: TRBD1; clone size: many; V gene: TRBV11-2; CDR3 protein: CASSRSQGVYEQYF; CDR3 DNA: TGTGCCAGCAGCCGATCACAGGGGGTCTACGAGCAGTACTTC